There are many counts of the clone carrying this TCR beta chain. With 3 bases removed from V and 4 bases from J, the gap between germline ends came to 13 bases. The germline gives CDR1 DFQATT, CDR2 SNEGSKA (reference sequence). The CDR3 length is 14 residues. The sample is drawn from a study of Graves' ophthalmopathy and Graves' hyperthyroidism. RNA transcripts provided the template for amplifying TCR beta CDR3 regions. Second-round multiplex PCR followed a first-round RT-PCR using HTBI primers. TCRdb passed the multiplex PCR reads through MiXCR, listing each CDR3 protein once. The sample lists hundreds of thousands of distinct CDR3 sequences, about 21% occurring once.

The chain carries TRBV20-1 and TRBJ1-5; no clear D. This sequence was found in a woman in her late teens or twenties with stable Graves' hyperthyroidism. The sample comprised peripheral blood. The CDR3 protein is CSASPLQENQPQHF. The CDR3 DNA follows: TGCAGTGCTAGCCCACTCCAGGAGAATCAGCCCCAGCATTTT.